The T cell receptor beta chain under discussion was sequenced for a study of blood T cell repertoires in COVID-19. Study information: Researchers got acute and convalescent COVID-19 samples from the United States, Italy and Spain. PBMCs, B-cell-depleted T cells, or T cells were the source of the cDNA or gDNA that made up the material.

Trimming took 3 bases from V and 2 from J; bases not matched to a gene: 8. There are 18 residues in the CDR3. Germline CDR1 and CDR2: SGDLS and YYNGEE. Authors' analysis steps: Amplification with reference gene primers provided the estimates of nucleated cell counts. Repertoires were generated with immunoSEQ multiplex PCR, while TCRdb's copy carries only in-frame clones and drops some. V and J calls and clone size are given by that table; D and trimming were obtained from the DNA. Of roughly 260,000 clones detected, about 87% appear once; the ten largest clones hold about 2.1%. This chain connects TRBV9 to TRBJ2-3; TRBD2 agrees at 14 bases. Sequencing was carried out using peripheral blood. The clonotype was recovered from a woman between 50 and 59 years old with acute or convalescent COVID-19. The CDR3 nucleotides read TGTGCCAGCAGCGCACGACTAGCGGGAGGGTACTACACAGATACGCAGTATTTT. Its protein product is CASSARLAGGYYTDTQYF.